These 14 T cell receptor beta chains came from one sample sequenced in a study of T cell changes during pregnancy in multiple sclerosis. TCRdb keeps only in-frame clones here, not all; method: immunoSEQ multiplex PCR. The table shows approximately 89,000 clones, with about 93% occurring only once. Material: peripheral blood, obtained in the third trimester of pregnancy. The receptors were sampled from a female donor with multiple sclerosis, enrolled in a pregnancy study.

The CDR3 coding sequence is TGTGCCAGCAGCTTAGGCCTCCCTAGCTCCGGGAACATTCAGTACTTC. Encoded protein: CASSLGLPSSGNIQYF. The chain carries TRBV13 and TRBJ2-4; possibly TRBD2 for D (5 bases). Germline assignment: CDR1 PRHDT and CDR2 FYEKMQ (reference sequence). Trimming cost V 0 bases and J 7 bases, with 16 bases left between them. The CDR3 spans 16 residues.

The rearrangement uses TRBV6-4 and TRBJ2-7; tentative D call: TRBD1 (5 bases). This CDR3 is built from 15 residues. The V end lost 4 bases, the J end lost 0 bases, and 13 bases lay between the germline ends. Per the germline V gene, CDR1 is MRHNA and CDR2 is SNTAGT. The CDR3 is CASSAHWGHSYEQYF. The CDR3 DNA follows: TGTGCCAGCAGTGCTCACTGGGGCCACTCCTACGAGCAGTACTTC.

V usage is TRBV6-1 and J usage is TRBJ1-5, with D perhaps matching TRBD1 (6 bases). V was cut by 4 bases and J by 1 base, with 23 bases left in between. Germline values: CDR1 MNHNS, CDR2 SASEGT. The CDR3 sequence is 19 residues long. CDR3 nucleotides: TGTGCCAGCAGTGCTGATTACGCCTGGGGGGGCAACAGCAATCAGCCCCAGCATTTT. Translating it yields CASSADYAWGGNSNQPQHF.

V and J are TRBV7-6 and TRBJ2-1; 8 bases agree with TRBD2. The germline V gene encodes CDR1 SGHVS and CDR2 FNYEAQ. V shed 2 bases, J shed 4 bases, and the junction held 7 bases outside the gene matches. This CDR3 is built from 16 residues. The CDR3 DNA sequence: TGTGCCAGCAGCTTACGGGGGGGAGGGGTATACAATGAGCAGTTCTTC. Amino acid sequence: CASSLRGGGVYNEQFF.

The chain couples TRBV6-5 to TRBJ1-1; TRBD1 matches at 9 bases. With 7 bases clipped from V and 1 base from J, the junction kept 4 bases outside the gene matches. Germline CDR1 reads MNHEY; CDR2 reads SVGAGI. CDR3 length equals 14 residues. The CDR3 DNA follows: TGTGCCAGCACTAACAGGGGGCCGAACACTGAAGCTTTCTTT. Its protein product is CASTNRGPNTEAFF.

The chain links TRBV11-2 to TRBJ1-1; D gene uncertain. CDR1 and CDR2 from the germline V gene are SGHAT and FQNNGV. The V end was cut by 8 bases, the J end by 1 base, with 17 bases between. CDR3 length: 15 residues. The CDR3 sequence: CASRRPGGANTEAFF. Written as DNA, the CDR3 is TGTGCCAGCCGTCGGCCGGGTGGAGCGAACACTGAAGCTTTCTTT.

The rearrangement links TRBV25-1 to TRBJ1-4; tentative D call: TRBD1 (5 bases). Germline-derived CDR1 and CDR2 are MGHDK and SYGVNS. The CDR3 length is 13 residues. The ends were cut back, 5 bases at V and 5 bases at J, with 9 bases in the middle. The CDR3 nucleotides are TGTGCCAGCAGTCCCAGGGCCAATGAAAAACTGTTTTTT. This codes for CASSPRANEKLFF.

The chain has TRBV6-4 and TRBJ2-2, with D perhaps TRBD2 (5 bases). The CDR3 extends over 15 amino acids. The germline CDR1 and CDR2 sequences are MRHNA and SNTAGT. V was pared by 3 bases and J by 0 bases, with 8 bases between. The CDR3 here is CASSERSANTGELFF. The CDR3 coding sequence is TGTGCCAGCAGTGAGCGTAGCGCGAACACCGGGGAGCTGTTTTTT.

The V call is TRBV12-5, the J call TRBJ1-1; D is perhaps TRBD1 (5 bases). Germline loops: CDR1 LGHNT, CDR2 FRNRAP. The CDR3 totals 14 residues. V lost 2 bases and J 3 bases, leaving 10 bases between the germline ends. The CDR3 DNA reads TGTGCTAGTGGTTTGACAGGTCAATACACTGAAGCTTTCTTT. Protein sequence: CASGLTGQYTEAFF.

V is TRBV10-3 and J is TRBJ1-4; D is uncertain. The CDR3 is made up of 12 amino acids. Germline V gives CDR1 ENHRY, CDR2 SYGVKD. The V gene lost 3 bases and the J gene lost 8 bases, with 7 bases spanning the gap. The CDR3: CAISDNGEKLFF. CDR3 in DNA: TGTGCCATCAGTGATAATGGCGAAAAACTGTTTTTT.

CDR3 sequence reads: CASSPPQATEAFF. The CDR3 DNA reads TGTGCCAGCAGCCCGCCCCAGGCCACTGAAGCTTTCTTT. The chain couples TRBV5-4 to TRBJ1-1; D remains ambiguous. Per the germline V gene, CDR1 is SGHNT and CDR2 is YYREEE (reference sequence). V was pared by 4 bases and J by 4 bases, with 11 bases between. There are 13 residues in the CDR3.

J is TRBJ1-4 and V is TRBV6-5; possible D gene TRBD1, 5 bases. V gave up 5 bases and J gave up 4 bases, with 8 bases separating them. Germline CDR1 MNHEY, CDR2 SVGAGI. The CDR3 has 13 amino acids. Here the CDR3 DNA reads TGTGCCAGCAGTAGGGGTGGTAATGAAAAACTGTTTTTT. The encoded protein is CASSRGGNEKLFF.

This chain joins TRBV30 and TRBJ2-7, with TRBD1 matching over 8 bases. Germline V gene data show CDR1 as GTSNPN and CDR2 as SVGIG (reference sequence). The V and J ends lost 1 base and 0 bases, in that order; junction bases with no gene match: 2. This CDR3 comprises 14 residues. CDR3 sequence (DNA): TGTGCCTGGAGTGCGGGGACAGGCTCCTACGAGCAGTACTTC. The encoded protein is CAWSAGTGSYEQYF.

The chain uses TRBV29-1 and TRBJ1-1; D is ambiguous. Deletions cut 4 bases from V and 4 bases from J, with 13 bases between. The length of the CDR3 is 13 residues. Looked up from germline, CDR1 is SQVTM and CDR2 is ANQGSEA. This chain's CDR3 is CSVGNSGGTEAFF. The CDR3 DNA follows: TGCAGCGTTGGTAACTCCGGAGGCACTGAAGCTTTCTTT. Drawing the rest from reference TRBV29-1 and TRBJ1-1, the complete variable domain is SAVISQKPSRDICQRGTSLTIQCQVDSQVTMMFWYRQQPGQSLTLIATANQGSEATYESGFVIDKFPISRPNLTFSTLTVSNMSPEDSSIYLCSVGNSGGTEAFFGQGTRLTVV.